This TCR beta chain originates from a study of radiotherapy plus CTLA-4 blockade in lung cancer (dated 2018 in TCRdb). Notes on the research overall: Objective responses were observed in 15% to 20% of enrolled patients, and disease control was achieved in 31%.

After removal of 6 bases from V and 5 bases from J, the junction retains 12 bases not matched to a gene. The CDR3, cysteine through phenylalanine, is 15 amino acids long. Only CDR3 DNA remains: 45 bases, in frame from the first base. The germline V gene provides CDR1 MNHEY and CDR2 SVGAGI. Concerning this clone: What this receptor recognizes is not known. No per-base quality is available; no much larger clone lies one base away.

In this study, focal radiation therapy paired with CTLA-4 blockade (ipilimumab) was tested in patients who had chemo-refractory metastatic non-small-cell lung cancer. Library preparation was by the immunoSEQ multiplex PCR assay. Entries here come from immuneACCESS through TCRdb and include only in-frame sequences with V and J called. Some clones fail to appear in such tables; in the studies checked, an unresolved V gene covers under half of the shortfall, and the cause of the remainder is unknown. The sample has some 110,000 clones on record, about nine tenths of them singletons. Under 8% of the sample rests with the top ten. The full study reports these points: After treatment with radiotherapy and ipilimumab, TCR clones that originated in tumors expanded in peripheral blood. The strongest predictors of response were reported to be early dynamic shifts in blood T cell clones along with a rise in serum interferon-beta following radiation.

This TCR was sampled from a human donor with non-small cell lung cancer that progressed on radiotherapy plus ipilimumab. Rearrangement joined TRBV6-5 to TRBJ2-7, and 8 bases in between align with TRBD2. This specimen was peripheral blood, taken from a patient treated with radiotherapy plus ipilimumab. The base sequence is TGTGCCAGCAGCAAGGTCAGCGGGAGTTGGAACGAGCAGTACTTC. It translates as CASSKVSGSWNEQYF.